The 8 T cell receptor beta chains in this list originate from one sample, sequenced in a study of T cell responses to AZD1222 COVID-19 vaccine. Sequenced by immunoSEQ multiplex PCR; TCRdb stores in-frame clones only, minus some. This sample has over 110,000 clones; 80% to 95% occur once, and the top ten carry around 1.7%. The sample in question was peripheral blood, obtained on day 0 of AZD1222 vaccination. The receptors here all came from an adult in good health.

The table lists this clone with many counts. The genes are TRBV5-5 and TRBJ2-7, with D possibly being TRBD1 or TRBD2 (5 bases each). Trimming took 1 base from V and 0 from J, leaving 14 bases between them. The length of the CDR3 is 16 residues. CDR1 is SGHKS, CDR2 YYEKEE, per germline (reference sequence). The CDR3 nucleotides read TGTGCCAGCAGCTTGTTACGTTGGGACGGCTCCTACGAGCAGTACTTC. This translates into CASSLLRWDGSYEQYF.

The chain recombines TRBV30 with TRBJ2-6; no definite D call. This CDR3 comprises 13 residues. The germline V gene has CDR1 GTSNPN and CDR2 SVGIG (reference sequence). The V gene lost 4 bases and the J gene lost 0 bases, with 4 bases spanning the gap. CDR3 DNA sequence: TGTGCCTGGAAGGTCTCTGGGGCCAACGTCCTGACTTTC. Translated: CAWKVSGANVLTF.

The chain has TRBV9 and TRBJ2-1, with D possibly TRBD1 on 7 matching bases. The V end was cut by 1 base, the J end by 10 bases, with 15 bases between. Germline CDR1 SGDLS, CDR2 YYNGEE. This CDR3 region has 14 residues. CDR3 in amino acids: CASSVQPRGREQFF. In DNA, the CDR3 is TGTGCCAGCAGCGTACAACCCAGGGGGAGGGAGCAGTTCTTC. Together with reference TRBV9 and TRBJ2-1, the CDR3 gives the full variable domain: DSGVTQTPKHLITATGQRVTLRCSPRSGDLSVYWYQQSLDQGLQFLIQYYNGEERAKGNILERFSAQQFPDLHSELNLSSLELGDSALYFCASSVQPRGREQFFGPGTRLTVL.

V and J are TRBV28 and TRBJ2-3; TRBD1 matches 8 bases. With 4 bases clipped from V and 4 bases from J, the junction kept 4 bases outside the gene matches. CDR3 length: 14 amino acids. Looked up from germline, CDR1 is MDHEN and CDR2 is SYDVKM. The CDR3 spells CASSSGQGADTQYF. CDR3 bases: TGTGCCAGCAGTTCTGGACAGGGCGCAGATACGCAGTATTTT.

As for this clone: Other DNA variants within this sample encode the same CDR3. The J gene is TRBJ2-3, the V gene TRBV3-1 (or the pseudogene TRBV3-2), with unresolved D. The V end lost 1 base, the J end lost 4 bases, and 3 bases lay between the germline ends. The CDR3 contains 12 residues. Germline CDR1 reads LGHDT; CDR2 reads YNNKEL (reference sequence). The CDR3 spells CASSQVPDTQYF. CDR3 DNA sequence: TGTGCCAGCAGCCAAGTTCCAGATACGCAGTATTTT.

The genes are TRBV9 and TRBJ1-3; D gene unclear. This CDR3 region has 13 residues. Trimming cost V 0 bases and J 3 bases, with 4 bases left between them. The germline V gene encodes CDR1 SGDLS and CDR2 YYNGEE. CDR3 residues: CASSVAGGNTIYF. In DNA, the CDR3 is TGTGCCAGCAGCGTAGCCGGTGGAAACACCATATATTTT.

The chain employs TRBV27 and TRBJ2-7; 9 positions match TRBD1. The CDR3 has 16 residues. Germline assignment: CDR1 MNHEY and CDR2 SMNVEV (reference sequence). Unmatched junction bases numbered 13, after V lost 5 bases and J lost 5 bases. In DNA, the CDR3 is TGTGCCAGCAGTCCACTGGGACAGGGAACTGTCCACGAGCAGTACTTC. Its protein product is CASSPLGQGTVHEQYF.

The chain uses TRBV18 and TRBJ2-7; the D is unclear. Germline CDR1 and CDR2: KGHSH and LQKENI. The CDR3 is 14 residues long. V was shortened by 2 bases and J by 7 bases, with 15 bases between the two germline ends. The CDR3 sequence is CASSPGNNAEEQYF. CDR3 DNA sequence: TGTGCCAGCTCACCAGGGAATAACGCGGAGGAGCAGTACTTC.